This TCR beta chain was observed in a study of blood T cell repertoires in COVID-19. Study overall: The United States, Italy and Spain were the sources of the acute and convalescent COVID-19 samples. From T cells, B-cell-depleted T cells, or PBMCs came the material, which was cDNA or gDNA.

This clone was found once. The ends lost 6 bases at V and 9 bases at J; junction bases unmatched: 12. This CDR3 is built from 15 residues. Germline CDR1 is KGHSH and CDR2 is LQKENI. Source study methods: Reference gene primers were amplified, and this amplification served to estimate nucleated cell counts. Sequencing used immunoSEQ multiplex PCR; TCRdb keeps in-frame clones, though not all of them. V and J calls and clone size are copied from that table; D and trimming were computed from the DNA. The sample carries about 150,000 clones, roughly 80% recorded once. V gene TRBV18 combines with J gene TRBJ2-1, with 9 bases matching TRBD1. Sample: peripheral blood. The TCR was taken from a man aged 55 to 70 with acute or convalescent COVID-19. The CDR3 bases are TGTGCCAGCTCTCTGGGACAGGGAACGATCAGTGAGCAGTTCTTC. Encoded protein: CASSLGQGTISEQFF.